Below are 2 T cell receptor beta chains sequenced from a single sample in a study of cytomegalovirus exposure and HLA in healthy donors (dated by TCRdb to 2016 to 2017). Receptors were amplified or captured by the immunoSEQ multiplex PCR assay. A mixture of 60 forward primers for TCR Vbeta segments and 13 reverse primers for TCR Jbeta segments was used in the multiplex PCR. This immuneACCESS table, as held by TCRdb, lists in-frame sequences with V and J called but not all clones. Of the missing ones, under half trace to an unresolved V gene in checked studies; the others have no known cause. The sample table lists fewer than 200,000 clones, approximately 72% of them with a count of one. The ten largest account for 2.5% of the sample. The sequenced material came from PBMCs. All receptors derive from a female donor in good health and CMV-seronegative.

This clone showed up just a few times. This chain uses TRBV7-9 with TRBJ2-4, with 9 bases identical to TRBD1. J lost 5 bases, V lost 5 bases, and 10 bases had no gene match. The CDR3 consists of 16 residues. Looked up from germline, CDR1 is SEHNR and CDR2 is FQNEAQ (reference sequence). The CDR3 protein is CASSTRDREGENIQYF. CDR3 bases: TGTGCCAGCAGCACAAGGGACAGGGAAGGAGAAAACATTCAGTACTTC. The full variable domain, completed using reference TRBV7-9 and TRBJ2-4, is DTGVSQNPRHKITKRGQNVTFRCDPISEHNRLYWYRQTLGQGPEFLTYFQNEAQLEKSRLLSDRFSAERPKGSFSTLEIQRTEQGDSAMYLCASSTRDREGENIQYFGAGTRLSVL.

This clone was picked up a small number of times. The chain carries TRBV28 and TRBJ2-7, with 10 bases aligning to TRBD2. CDR3 length: 18 residues. The germline CDR1 and CDR2 sequences are MDHEN and SYDVKM. After removal of 3 bases from V and 1 base from J, the junction contained 12 bases not matched to a gene. CDR3 DNA: TGTGCCAGCAGTTTCCCATTGACTAGCGGGCTATTATCCTACGAGCAGTACTTC. This codes for CASSFPLTSGLLSYEQYF.